The T cell receptor (beta chain) described here comes from a study of blood T cell repertoires in COVID-19. Study overall: COVID-19 samples, acute and convalescent, were from the United States, Italy and Spain. Sample material is recorded as cDNA or gDNA derived from T cells, B-cell-depleted T cells, or PBMCs.

As processed by the authors: Nucleated cell counts were estimated from reference gene primer amplification. Clones were read by immunoSEQ multiplex PCR, and TCRdb kept only the in-frame ones, dropping some. D and trimming come from the DNA, and the V and J calls and clone size come from that table. The table includes fewer than 400,000 clones, roughly 90% detected once. V was cut by 0 bases and J by 4 bases, with 11 bases left in between. Germline loops: CDR1 SGHRS, CDR2 YFSETQ. CDR3 length: 14 residues. The sample was peripheral blood. The TCR comes from a woman in her thirties with COVID-19, enrolled during active disease. The chain has TRBV5-1 and TRBJ2-7; no clear D gene. CDR3: CASSLDGEAYEQYF. CDR3 in DNA: TGCGCCAGCAGCTTGGACGGAGAGGCGTACGAGCAGTACTTC.